The rows below give T cell receptor beta chains drawn from one sample of a study of blood T cell repertoires in COVID-19. Sequencing was performed with immunoSEQ multiplex PCR; in TCRdb, only in-frame clones are kept and a portion is missing. The sample lists roughly 200,000 clones; around 80% were seen once. Sequencing used peripheral blood. These receptors originate from an elderly woman with active or convalescent COVID-19. Both conserved end residues are part of each CDR3. Each record gives: J gene, D gene, V gene, clone size, CDR3 length, CDR3 protein, CDR3 DNA. A D gene is named only where the DNA matches it firmly. Clone size, where shown, is once, few, many, or a class for clones that have expanded.

j_gene: TRBJ2-7
d_gene: .
v_gene: TRBV11-2
abundance: once
len: 14
CDR3aa: CASSLDLRSYEQYF
CDR3nt: TGTGCCAGCAGCTTAGATCTCCGGTCCTACGAGCAGTACTTC

j_gene: TRBJ2-3
d_gene: TRBD2
v_gene: TRBV7-8
abundance: .
len: 15
CDR3aa: CASSLIAGVVDTQYF
CDR3nt: TGTGCCAGCAGCTTAATAGCGGGGGTGGTAGATACGCAGTATTTT

j_gene: TRBJ1-2
d_gene: TRBD1
v_gene: TRBV19
abundance: .
len: 14
CDR3aa: CASSIRAGGYGYTF
CDR3nt: TGTGCCAGTAGTATAAGAGCAGGGGGCTATGGCTACACCTTC

j_gene: TRBJ2-1
d_gene: TRBD1
v_gene: TRBV4-2
abundance: .
len: 16
CDR3aa: CASSQEWDRGYNEQFF
CDR3nt: TGTGCCAGCAGCCAAGAGTGGGACAGGGGCTACAATGAGCAGTTCTTC

j_gene: TRBJ1-1
d_gene: .
v_gene: TRBV28
abundance: few
len: 14
CDR3aa: CASSFGGLVTEAFF
CDR3nt: TGTGCCAGCAGTTTCGGGGGGCTCGTCACTGAAGCTTTCTTT

j_gene: TRBJ1-3
d_gene: TRBD1
v_gene: TRBV5-8
abundance: .
len: 18
CDR3aa: CASSLRGQGLHSGNTIYF
CDR3nt: TGTGCCAGCAGCTTGAGGGGACAGGGTCTTCACTCTGGAAACACCATATATTTT

j_gene: TRBJ2-7
d_gene: .
v_gene: TRBV6-2/TRBV6-3
abundance: .
len: 13
CDR3aa: CASSYGASYEQYF
CDR3nt: TGTGCCAGCAGTTACGGAGCCTCCTACGAGCAGTACTTC

j_gene: TRBJ2-1
d_gene: .
v_gene: TRBV6-5
abundance: .
len: 12
CDR3aa: CASRGDSNEQFF
CDR3nt: TGTGCCAGCAGAGGGGACTCCAATGAGCAGTTCTTC

j_gene: TRBJ2-3
d_gene: .
v_gene: TRBV10-3
abundance: .
len: 16
CDR3aa: CAISESSGHSTDTQYF
CDR3nt: TGTGCCATCAGTGAGTCAAGCGGCCACAGCACAGATACGCAGTATTTT

j_gene: TRBJ2-3
d_gene: TRBD2
v_gene: TRBV7-8
abundance: .
len: 16
CDR3aa: CASSLAAGVGTDTQYF
CDR3nt: TGTGCCAGCAGCTTAGCCGCGGGGGTGGGCACAGATACGCAGTATTTT

j_gene: TRBJ1-4
d_gene: TRBD1
v_gene: TRBV7-9
abundance: .
len: 14
CDR3aa: CASSLTGGGEKLFF
CDR3nt: TGTGCCAGCAGCTTGACAGGGGGTGGTGAAAAACTGTTTTTT

j_gene: TRBJ1-1
d_gene: .
v_gene: TRBV7-2
abundance: .
len: 12
CDR3aa: CASSILNTEAFF
CDR3nt: TGTGCCAGCAGTATATTGAACACTGAAGCTTTCTTT

j_gene: TRBJ2-5
d_gene: .
v_gene: TRBV5-1
abundance: .
len: 13
CDR3aa: CASSLWLQETQYF
CDR3nt: TGCGCCAGCAGTTTGTGGCTCCAAGAGACCCAGTACTTC

j_gene: TRBJ2-1
d_gene: .
v_gene: TRBV25-1
abundance: .
len: 12
CDR3aa: CASSIKSNEQFF
CDR3nt: TGTGCCAGCAGTATAAAGAGCAATGAGCAGTTCTTC

j_gene: TRBJ2-3
d_gene: TRBD2
v_gene: TRBV5-1
abundance: .
len: 16
CDR3aa: CASSPTLAGGSDTQYF
CDR3nt: TGCGCCAGCAGCCCTACACTAGCGGGGGGTTCAGATACGCAGTATTTT

j_gene: TRBJ2-3
d_gene: .
v_gene: TRBV27
abundance: .
len: 17
CDR3aa: CASSLSIPRGGTDTQYF
CDR3nt: TGTGCCAGCAGTTTATCGATTCCCAGGGGGGGCACAGATACGCAGTATTTT

j_gene: TRBJ1-4
d_gene: .
v_gene: TRBV6-5
abundance: .
len: 15
CDR3aa: CASRPLRGTNEKLFF
CDR3nt: TGTGCCAGCAGGCCCCTCCGGGGAACTAATGAAAAACTGTTTTTT

j_gene: TRBJ2-5
d_gene: TRBD1
v_gene: TRBV15
abundance: .
len: 14
CDR3aa: CATSGGQASGTQYF
CDR3nt: TGTGCCACCAGCGGGGGACAGGCCAGCGGGACCCAGTACTTC

j_gene: TRBJ2-5
d_gene: .
v_gene: TRBV11-2
abundance: .
len: 15
CDR3aa: CASSQIGGTQEAQYF
CDR3nt: TGTGCCAGCAGTCAAATTGGCGGGACTCAAGAGGCCCAGTACTTC

j_gene: TRBJ2-5
d_gene: .
v_gene: TRBV14
abundance: .
len: 14
CDR3aa: CASSQGIRRETQYF
CDR3nt: TGTGCCAGCAGCCAAGGAATAAGGCGGGAGACCCAGTACTTC

j_gene: TRBJ2-5
d_gene: TRBD2
v_gene: TRBV5-1
abundance: few
len: 13
CDR3aa: CASSLGEGETQYF
CDR3nt: TGCGCCAGCAGCTTAGGGGAGGGAGAGACCCAGTACTTC

j_gene: TRBJ1-4
d_gene: .
v_gene: TRBV28
abundance: .
len: 14
CDR3aa: CASSGVTVLEKLFF
CDR3nt: TGTGCCAGCAGCGGGGTGACGGTATTAGAAAAACTGTTTTTT

j_gene: TRBJ2-7
d_gene: TRBD1
v_gene: TRBV7-7
abundance: .
len: 15
CDR3aa: CASSQGDRPSYEQYF
CDR3nt: TGTGCTAGCAGCCAGGGGGATCGACCCTCCTACGAGCAGTACTTC

j_gene: TRBJ1-6
d_gene: .
v_gene: TRBV6-5
abundance: .
len: 14
CDR3aa: CASRTTGRGSPLHF
CDR3nt: TGTGCCAGCAGGACAACAGGGAGGGGCTCACCCCTCCACTTT

j_gene: TRBJ1-1
d_gene: .
v_gene: TRBV5-1
abundance: .
len: 13
CDR3aa: CASSRVEVTEAFF
CDR3nt: TGCGCCAGCAGCCGGGTGGAGGTCACTGAAGCTTTCTTT

j_gene: TRBJ2-5
d_gene: .
v_gene: TRBV4-2
abundance: .
len: 18
CDR3aa: CASSQHGGPNAFLETQYF
CDR3nt: TGTGCCAGCAGCCAACACGGCGGGCCGAACGCGTTCTTAGAGACCCAGTACTTC

j_gene: TRBJ2-4
d_gene: TRBD2
v_gene: TRBV5-1
abundance: .
len: 18
CDR3aa: CASSPKHTSGGQKNIQYF
CDR3nt: TGCGCCAGCAGCCCTAAACACACTAGCGGGGGGCAGAAAAACATTCAGTACTTC

j_gene: TRBJ2-5
d_gene: TRBD2
v_gene: TRBV10-3
abundance: .
len: 13
CDR3aa: CAISGGGRETQYF
CDR3nt: TGTGCCATCAGCGGGGGGGGAAGAGAGACCCAGTACTTC

j_gene: TRBJ2-5
d_gene: .
v_gene: TRBV19
abundance: .
len: 15
CDR3aa: CASSIGQRRQETQYF
CDR3nt: TGTGCCAGTAGTATCGGACAGCGAAGACAAGAGACCCAGTACTTC

j_gene: TRBJ1-2
d_gene: .
v_gene: TRBV6-2/TRBV6-3
abundance: .
len: 12
CDR3aa: CASSDPRVGYTF
CDR3nt: TGTGCCAGCAGTGACCCCAGGGTCGGCTACACCTTC

j_gene: TRBJ2-2
d_gene: .
v_gene: TRBV18
abundance: .
len: 12
CDR3aa: CASSTNTGELFF
CDR3nt: TGTGCCAGCTCCACGAACACCGGGGAGCTGTTTTTT

j_gene: TRBJ2-7
d_gene: .
v_gene: TRBV4-2
abundance: .
len: 18
CDR3aa: CASSQDSDYPNEPYEQYF
CDR3nt: TGTGCCAGCAGCCAAGATTCAGACTATCCAAACGAACCCTACGAGCAGTACTTC

j_gene: TRBJ1-2
d_gene: .
v_gene: TRBV28
abundance: .
len: 13
CDR3aa: CASSLRGGRGYTF
CDR3nt: TGTGCCAGCAGTTTACGGGGGGGTCGCGGCTACACCTTC

j_gene: TRBJ2-5
d_gene: TRBD1
v_gene: TRBV5-1
abundance: .
len: 14
CDR3aa: CASSLEGGRETQYF
CDR3nt: TGCGCCAGCAGCTTGGAAGGGGGCAGGGAGACCCAGTACTTC

j_gene: TRBJ1-2
d_gene: .
v_gene: TRBV4-3
abundance: few
len: 16
CDR3aa: CASSQDIPGDRYGYTF
CDR3nt: TGCGCCAGCAGCCAAGATATCCCGGGAGACCGCTATGGCTACACCTTC

j_gene: TRBJ2-3
d_gene: .
v_gene: TRBV30
abundance: few
len: 12
CDR3aa: CAWSVLLDTQYF
CDR3nt: TGTGCCTGGAGTGTTCTTCTGGATACGCAGTATTTT

j_gene: TRBJ1-1
d_gene: .
v_gene: TRBV18
abundance: .
len: 15
CDR3aa: CASSLWTEANTEAFF
CDR3nt: TGTGCCAGCTCACTGTGGACAGAGGCAAACACTGAAGCTTTCTTT